The 26 T cell receptor beta chains listed next were all sequenced from one sample in a study of shared clonotypes between healthy human individuals. TCRdb's table, derived via immunoSEQ multiplex PCR, lists solely in-frame clones and lacks some. The repertoire holds approximately 350,000 clones, about 97% seen once, with around 0.32% in the top ten. Sequencing was carried out using memory CD8+ T cells sorted from blood. Subset indicated: CD45RO+ cells pooled with CCR7-negative TemRA cells. The source of these receptors is a man aged 30-40 years in good health.

The V gene is TRBV18, the J gene TRBJ2-3; 8 bases are a match to TRBD2. V shed 9 bases and J 0 bases; nucleotides not matched to a gene: 11. From germline, CDR1 is KGHSH and CDR2 LQKENI. CDR3 size: 16 residues. The CDR3 nucleotides are TGTGCCAGTTCCTCCAAACTAGCGGCTAGCACAGATACGCAGTATTTT. Protein product: CASSSKLAASTDTQYF.

This clone was recorded only once. The chain couples TRBV2 to TRBJ2-1, with 10 positions matching TRBD2. J was trimmed by 8 bases and V by 6 bases; bases with no gene match: 10. The CDR3 consists of 15 residues. Looked up from germline, CDR1 is SNHLY and CDR2 is FYNNEI. CDR3 sequence (DNA): TGTGCCAGCAGCCGTTTAATCCTAGCGGGAGATGAGCAGTTCTTC. The encoded protein is CASSRLILAGDEQFF.

The chain couples TRBV9 to TRBJ1-5; possible D gene TRBD1, 6 bases. CDR1 is SGDLS and CDR2 is YYNGEE in the germline V gene. V was clipped by 4 bases and J by 0 bases, with 14 bases between them. This CDR3 spans 16 amino acids. CDR3 sequence: CASSRGNKYSNQPQHF. CDR3 sequence (DNA): TGTGCCAGCAGCAGGGGGAACAAGTATAGCAATCAGCCCCAGCATTTT. Supplemented by reference TRBV9 and TRBJ1-5, the full variable domain reads DSGVTQTPKHLITATGQRVTLRCSPRSGDLSVYWYQQSLDQGLQFLIQYYNGEERAKGNILERFSAQQFPDLHSELNLSSLELGDSALYFCASSRGNKYSNQPQHFGDGTRLSIL.

The chain recombines TRBV6-1 with TRBJ2-5; D not resolved. The CDR3 length is 11 residues. Germline CDR1 MNHNS, CDR2 SASEGT. V lost 6 bases and J 6 bases, leaving 8 bases between the germline ends. The chain's CDR3 is CASRSSKTQYF. The DNA of the CDR3 is TGTGCCAGCAGGTCATCGAAGACCCAGTACTTC.

The rearrangement joins TRBV19 to TRBJ2-1, with D perhaps matching TRBD1 (7 bases). The V end was cut by 7 bases, the J end by 0 bases, with 10 bases between. This CDR3 is built from 14 residues. The germline gives CDR1 LNHDA, CDR2 SQIVND (reference sequence). The CDR3 coding sequence is TGTGCCAGTAACCAGGGGGGCTCCTACAATGAGCAGTTCTTC. Its protein product is CASNQGGSYNEQFF.

Of note for this clone: One junction end disagrees with the germline gene, perhaps due to a read error. The chain couples TRBV5-1 to TRBJ2-3; D remains unclear. The CDR3 loop spans 15 amino acids. From germline, CDR1 is SGHRS and CDR2 YFSETQ. The CDR3: CVSSLGRALWGYAVF. CDR3 nucleotides: TGCGTCAGCAGCTTGGGTCGAGCTTTGTGGGGATACGCAGTATTT. The whole variable domain, remainder taken from reference TRBV5-1 and TRBJ2-3, is KAGVTQTPRYLIKTRGQQVTLSCSPISGHRSVSWYQQTPGQGLQFLFEYFSETQRNKGNFPGRFSGRQFSNSRSEMNVSTLELGDSALYLCVSSLGRALWGYAVFGPGTRLTVL.

The gene calls are TRBV28 and TRBJ2-5; 7 nucleotides line up with TRBD2. CDR3 length: 15 amino acids. Germline V gives CDR1 MDHEN, CDR2 SYDVKM. With V trimmed by 2 bases and J by 5 bases, 8 bases remained unmatched. CDR3 coding DNA: TGTGCCAGCAGTTTAGGTTGGGGACTAAGGGAGACCCAGTACTTC. Its translation is CASSLGWGLRETQYF.

The gene calls are TRBV4-1 and TRBJ2-3; 9 bases map to TRBD2. The CDR3 has 16 amino acids. Germline V gene sequence: CDR1 MGHRA, CDR2 YSYEKL. J was trimmed by 2 bases and V by 2 bases; bases with no gene match: 5. The CDR3 DNA is TGCGCCAGCAGCCAACGACTAGCGGATTACACAGATACGCAGTATTTT. Its translation is CASSQRLADYTDTQYF.

The rearrangement links TRBV9 to TRBJ2-1; 11 bases align to TRBD1. V dropped 0 bases and J dropped 7; count of bases not matched to a gene: 3. The germline gives CDR1 SGDLS, CDR2 YYNGEE. The CDR3 totals 15 residues. CDR3 protein: CASSVVGQGGNEQFF. In DNA, the CDR3 is TGTGCCAGCAGCGTAGTGGGACAGGGGGGTAATGAGCAGTTCTTC.

V and J are TRBV25-1 and TRBJ2-6; the D gene is possibly TRBD1 (6 bases). This CDR3 is 15 amino acids long. Germline CDR1 MGHDK, CDR2 SYGVNS. V lost 5 bases and J lost 2, with 10 bases in between. CDR3 in amino acids: CASSTGSPGANVLTF. CDR3 coding DNA: TGTGCCAGCAGTACAGGGTCCCCTGGGGCCAACGTCCTGACTTTC.

The gene calls are TRBV27 and TRBJ2-1; D not certain. V lost 4 bases and J lost 14, with 12 bases in between. Germline lookup yields CDR1 MNHEY and CDR2 SMNVEV (reference sequence). This CDR3 spans 11 amino acids. CDR3 in DNA: TGTGCCAGCAGTTACCCGCCCTTGGAGTTCTTC. Amino acid sequence: CASSYPPLEFF.

This chain connects TRBV10-2 to TRBJ2-1; 9 bases match TRBD2. The germline V gene has CDR1 WSHSY and CDR2 SAAADI. The CDR3 covers 18 residues. Trimming at V came to 0 bases and at J to 5 bases, leaving 11 bases not matched to a gene. The CDR3 here is CASSESTPASGVNNEQFF. DNA of the CDR3: TGCGCCAGCAGTGAGTCGACCCCAGCTAGCGGGGTTAACAATGAGCAGTTCTTC.

This clone was observed once. The CDR3 coding sequence is TGTGCCTGGGGACGGGCGGAAAAACTGTTTTTT. This sequence encodes CAWGRAEKLFF. The genes are TRBV30 and TRBJ1-4; D call uncertain. Trimming stripped 5 bases from V and 8 bases from J, with 9 bases between. This CDR3 has 11 amino acids. In germline, CDR1 is GTSNPN, CDR2 SVGIG (reference sequence).

The V gene is TRBV28, the J gene TRBJ2-1; 10 bases match TRBD1. Unmatched junction bases numbered 7, after V lost 4 bases and J lost 10 bases. Germline-derived CDR1 and CDR2 are MDHEN and SYDVKM. CDR3 size: 14 residues. This CDR3 is CASSSGTGASEQFF. DNA of the CDR3: TGTGCCAGCAGTTCCGGGACAGGGGCCTCGGAGCAGTTCTTC.

The V gene is TRBV2, the J gene TRBJ2-5, with 10 positions matching TRBD1. Germline lookup yields CDR1 SNHLY and CDR2 FYNNEI. CDR3 size: 15 residues. V lost 6 bases and J lost 5; bases outside the gene matches: 9. This CDR3 is CASRIRDRGWETQYF. CDR3 DNA: TGTGCCAGCAGAATACGGGACAGGGGCTGGGAGACCCAGTACTTC. Full variable domain (rest looked up from reference TRBV2 and TRBJ2-5): EPEVTQTPSHQVTQMGQEVILRCVPISNHLYFYWYRQILGQKVEFLVSFYNNEISEKSEIFDDQFSVERPDGSNFTLKIRSTKLEDSAMYFCASRIRDRGWETQYFGPGTRLLVL.

The chain recombines TRBV5-1 with TRBJ2-3; 9 positions match TRBD1. The CDR3 is 15 amino acids. Germline V CDR1 and CDR2: SGHRS, YFSETQ. V lost 4 bases, J lost 1 base, and 4 bases stayed unmatched. The CDR3 here is CASSTQGAGTDTQYF. The CDR3, as DNA: TGCGCCAGCAGCACACAGGGGGCTGGCACAGATACGCAGTATTTT.

The chain links TRBV28 to TRBJ1-2; 8 positions match TRBD1. The CDR3 runs to 18 residues. Germline V lookup: CDR1 MDHEN, CDR2 SYDVKM. The junction had 13 bases not matched to a gene; V was cut back by 2 bases and J by 2 bases. CDR3 DNA: TGTGCCAGCAGTTTAAATGAATGGGGGACAGGCGCAAACTATGGCTACACCTTC. It is translated as CASSLNEWGTGANYGYTF.

The V and J genes are TRBV5-1 and TRBJ1-5; TRBD1 matches 8 bases. This CDR3 comprises 15 residues. The germline CDR1 and CDR2 sequences are SGHRS and YFSETQ. The V segment lost 4 bases and the J segment 3 bases; nucleotides outside the gene matches: 6. The DNA for the CDR3 is TGCGCCAGCAGCGCTGGGACAGGCTTCAATCAGCCCCAGCATTTT. Its protein is CASSAGTGFNQPQHF.

This CDR3 reads CASNARLAGRETQYF. As DNA, the CDR3 is TGCGCCAGCAACGCCCGACTAGCGGGGCGAGAGACCCAGTACTTC. This chain connects TRBV5-1 to TRBJ2-5; 11 bases align to TRBD2. The CDR3 covers 15 residues. Looked up from germline, CDR1 is SGHRS and CDR2 is YFSETQ. With 6 bases clipped from V and 4 bases from J, the junction kept 8 bases outside the gene matches.

The CDR3 region has the DNA TGTGCCAGCAGTTACTCCGCGAGCTTCCTGAACACTGAAGCTTTCTTT. The encoded protein is CASSYSASFLNTEAFF. V gene TRBV6-5 combines with J gene TRBJ1-1; D is uncertain. Germline V gene sequence: CDR1 MNHEY, CDR2 SVGAGI. This CDR3 comprises 16 residues. Deletions cut 0 bases from V and 0 bases from J, with 11 bases between.

This sequence joins TRBV27 and TRBJ2-1, with TRBD2 identical over 9 bases. Germline V lookup: CDR1 MNHEY, CDR2 SMNVEV (reference sequence). V dropped 4 bases and J dropped 3; count of bases not matched to a gene: 4. CDR3 length equals 15 residues. The CDR3 nucleotides read TGTGCCAGCAGTTACGGACTAGCGATCTACAATGAGCAGTTCTTC. Translated, it gives CASSYGLAIYNEQFF.

This sequence joins TRBV6-1 and TRBJ1-5; TRBD1 aligns across 8 bases. CDR3 length: 15 amino acids. Looked up from germline, CDR1 is MNHNS and CDR2 is SASEGT. The junction had 8 bases not matched to a gene; V was cut back by 4 bases and J by 6 bases. The CDR3 coding sequence is TGTGCCAGCAGTGCCCCGACAGGGGTTTTTCAGCCCCAGCATTTT. This codes for CASSAPTGVFQPQHF.

The chain recombines TRBV9 with TRBJ2-1; D tentatively reads TRBD1 or TRBD2 (5 bases each). V was clipped by 3 bases and J by 2 bases, with 9 bases between them. The V gene's germline CDR1 is SGDLS and CDR2 YYNGEE. This CDR3 spans 14 amino acids. The CDR3 DNA reads as TGTGCCAGCAGCGAGATGGGGGCCTACAATGAGCAGTTCTTC. It is translated as CASSEMGAYNEQFF.

V gene TRBV5-4 combines with J gene TRBJ1-2, with a weak D call TRBD1 (6 bases). This CDR3 spans 15 amino acids. The ends were cut back, 1 base at V and 5 bases at J, with 15 bases in the middle. The germline V gene encodes CDR1 SGHNT and CDR2 YYREEE (reference sequence). DNA for the CDR3: TGTGCCAGCAGCTTGATGGGGGGGCGCGAGTATGGCTACACCTTC. It codes for CASSLMGGREYGYTF. Based on the CDR3 plus reference TRBV5-4 and TRBJ1-2, the full variable domain is ETGVTQSPTHLIKTRGQQVTLRCSSQSGHNTVSWYQQALGQGPQFIFQYYREEENGRGNFPPRFSGLQFPNYSSELNVNALELDDSALYLCASSLMGGREYGYTFGSGTRLTVV.

The rearrangement joins TRBV6-1 to TRBJ1-2; D is unresolved. CDR1 MNHNS and CDR2 SASEGT come from the germline V gene. V was cut by 7 bases and J by 4 bases, with 19 bases left in between. The CDR3 length is 15 residues. CDR3: CASIGIRPLSYGYTF. CDR3 bases: TGTGCCAGCATCGGAATCAGACCGCTTAGCTATGGCTACACCTTC.

J is TRBJ1-3 and V is TRBV7-6; the match to TRBD1 covers 8 bases. The germline CDR1 and CDR2 sequences are SGHVS and FNYEAQ. The CDR3 has 15 amino acids. V dropped 3 bases and J dropped 4; count of bases not matched to a gene: 5. DNA of the CDR3: TGTGCCAGCAGCTTCTCAGGGGGCACAGGAAACACCATATATTTT. Its translation: CASSFSGGTGNTIYF.